This T cell receptor (beta chain) was sequenced for a study of tumor-infiltrating lymphocytes in localized non-small cell lung cancer. Findings of the study overall: No T-cell fraction difference was seen between IM1 and IM2 tumors.

Worth noting for this clone: No antigen is known for it.

Measured with immunoSEQ multiplex PCR; TCRdb has only the in-frame clones, and not every one. The data show about 7,200 clones, with about 57% seen just once and roughly an eighth held by the top ten. Material: lung tumor tissue. This receptor was taken from a human donor with non-small cell lung cancer.

The CDR3 bases are TGCGCCAGCAGCCCTGCGGGAGAAGAGACCCAGTACTTC. It codes for CASSPAGEETQYF. V and J are TRBV5-1 and TRBJ2-5, with TRBD2 identical over 7 bases. This CDR3 comprises 13 residues. Germline-derived CDR1 and CDR2 are SGHRS and YFSETQ. V lost 4 bases, J lost 3 bases, and 3 bases stayed unmatched.